This TCR beta chain is drawn from a study of cytomegalovirus exposure and HLA in healthy donors. Study in general: Later analysis reported that the approximately 110 validation repertoires shared the platform of the roughly 670 first-cohort repertoires. Points from the study as a whole: First-cohort TCR clusters tended to co-occur in the 90 to 150 validation repertoires, a later analysis found. High specificity and sensitivity for cytomegalovirus status were reported for the classifier.

Sequencing was performed with immunoSEQ multiplex PCR; in TCRdb, only in-frame clones are kept and a portion is missing. The sample lists approximately 210,000 clones; 80% to 90% were seen once. V lost 0 bases and J 4 bases, leaving 19 bases between the germline ends. Looked up from germline, CDR1 is ENHRY and CDR2 is SYGVKD. The CDR3 consists of 18 residues. Donors came from a validation cohort of 95 to 150 subjects, distinct from the first 666-subject cohort. As for this clone: Its cognate antigen is unknown.

This TCR derives from a woman under 30 in good health and CMV-seronegative. The sample comprised PBMCs. The chain joins TRBV10-3 to TRBJ2-1; D may be TRBD1 (6 bases). CDR3 nucleotide sequence: TGTGCCATCAGTGAGTCAGTCAGGGGCGCCGCCCTTTACAATGAGCAGTTCTTC. This translates into CAISESVRGAALYNEQFF.